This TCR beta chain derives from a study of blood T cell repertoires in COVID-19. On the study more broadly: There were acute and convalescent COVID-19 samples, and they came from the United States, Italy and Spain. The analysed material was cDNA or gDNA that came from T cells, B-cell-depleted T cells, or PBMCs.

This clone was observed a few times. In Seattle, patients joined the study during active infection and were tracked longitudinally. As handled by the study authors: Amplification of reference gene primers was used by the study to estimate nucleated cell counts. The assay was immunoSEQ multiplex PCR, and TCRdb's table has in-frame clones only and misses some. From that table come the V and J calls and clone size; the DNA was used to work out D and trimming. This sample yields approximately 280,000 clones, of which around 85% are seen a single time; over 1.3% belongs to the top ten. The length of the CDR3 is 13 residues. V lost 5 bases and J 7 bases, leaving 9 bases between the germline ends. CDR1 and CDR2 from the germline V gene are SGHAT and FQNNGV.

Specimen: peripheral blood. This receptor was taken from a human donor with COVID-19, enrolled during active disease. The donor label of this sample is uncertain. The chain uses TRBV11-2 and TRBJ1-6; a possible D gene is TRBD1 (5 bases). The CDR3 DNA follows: TGTGCCAGCAGCCCCCGACAGAATTCACCCCTCCACTTT. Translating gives CASSPRQNSPLHF.